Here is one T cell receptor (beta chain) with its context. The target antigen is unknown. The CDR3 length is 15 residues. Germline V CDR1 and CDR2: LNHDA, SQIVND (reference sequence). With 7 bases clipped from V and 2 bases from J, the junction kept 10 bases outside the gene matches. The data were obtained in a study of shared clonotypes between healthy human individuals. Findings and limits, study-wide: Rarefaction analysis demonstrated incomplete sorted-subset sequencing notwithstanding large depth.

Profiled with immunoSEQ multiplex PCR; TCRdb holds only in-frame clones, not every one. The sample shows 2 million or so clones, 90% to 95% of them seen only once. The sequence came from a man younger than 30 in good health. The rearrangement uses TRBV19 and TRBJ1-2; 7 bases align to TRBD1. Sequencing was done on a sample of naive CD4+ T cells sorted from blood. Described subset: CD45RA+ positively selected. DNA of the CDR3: TGTGCCAGTATGGGGACACTACAGGGGAACTATGGCTACACCTTC. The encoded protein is CASMGTLQGNYGYTF.